This T cell receptor (beta chain) appears in the sequencing data of a study of shared clonotypes between healthy human individuals. Assay: immunoSEQ multiplex PCR; the TCRdb copy retains only in-frame clones and omits some. The data show over a million clones, around 97% seen once. This clonotype was sampled from a man younger than 45 in good health. The sequencing sample was made of naive CD4+ T cells sorted from blood. The subset here: CD45RA+ positively selected.

The CDR3 protein is CASSSTSGIQETQYF. In nucleotides, the CDR3 is TGTGCCAGCAGCTCGACTAGCGGCATCCAAGAGACCCAGTACTTC. This rearrangement joins TRBV5-4 to TRBJ2-5; 9 bases map to TRBD2. This CDR3 is built from 15 residues. The junction had 4 bases not matched to a gene; V was cut back by 3 bases and J by 1 base. The V gene's germline CDR1 is SGHNT and CDR2 YYREEE (reference sequence).